These T cell receptor beta chains were read from a single sample in a study of cytomegalovirus exposure and HLA in healthy donors. Produced via immunoSEQ multiplex PCR; TCRdb's table is partial and in-frame only. The sample consists of approximately 110,000 clones, 60% to 85% of them appearing once. The sequencing sample was made of PBMCs. The receptors come from a man aged 50 to 60 in good health and CMV-seronegative. The CDR3 runs from the conserved cysteine through the conserved F or W. The D gene is left open where the match is weak. Rows may omit the clone size; those that give it use once, few, many or a size class.

V	size	J	D	DNA	CDR3
TRBV7-2	.	TRBJ1-6	.	TGTGCCAGCAGCCAAAATAATTCACCCCTCCACTTT	CASSQNNSPLHF
TRBV9	few	TRBJ1-3	TRBD1	TGTGCCAGCAGCACATGGACAGGACCGAGAGGTGGAAACACCATATATTTT	CASSTWTGPRGGNTIYF
TRBV6-5	.	TRBJ1-2	TRBD1	TGTGCCAGCAGTCAGGCAGGGGGCGCGAAGGGCTACACCTTC	CASSQAGGAKGYTF
TRBV19	.	TRBJ2-6	TRBD1	TGTGCCGCCCGGGACAGGGGCTCCTCTGGGGCCAACGTCCTGACTTTC	CAARDRGSSGANVLTF
TRBV5-1	.	TRBJ2-2	TRBD2	TGCGCCAGCAGCTTTGTTCTAGCGGGGGGGCGTGACACCGGGGAGCTGTTTTTT	CASSFVLAGGRDTGELFF
TRBV7-2	.	TRBJ2-1	TRBD1	TGTGCCAGCAGCTTAGGGACAGGGGGCATTGAGCAGTTCTTC	CASSLGTGGIEQFF
TRBV6-5	once	TRBJ1-1	.	TGTGCCAGCAGTACACTATCCTCCGGGTCCTCTGAGGCTTTCTTT	CASSTLSSGSSEAFF
TRBV5-4	.	TRBJ2-2	.	TGTGCCAGCAGCCGGACAGTTAACGGGGAGCTGTTTTTT	CASSRTVNGELFF
TRBV7-2	.	TRBJ2-1	TRBD2	TGTGCCAGCAGCTATGGACTAGCGGGGGGTGAGCAGTTCTTC	CASSYGLAGGEQFF
TRBV11-2	.	TRBJ2-3	TRBD2	TGTGCCAGCAGCTTACCTCGGACTAGCGGGGGTACGCAGTATTTT	CASSLPRTSGGTQYF
TRBV4-3	once	TRBJ2-2	.	TGCGCCAGCAGCCTCCCCGGGGGAGTGGCCGGGGAGCTGTTTTTT	CASSLPGGVAGELFF
TRBV7-6	once	TRBJ1-1	.	TGTGCCAGCAGCTTAGTTGAGGGGAACACTGAAGCTTTCTTT	CASSLVEGNTEAFF
TRBV28	few	TRBJ1-2	.	TGTGCCAGCAGTTGGGGCGGGATTGGCTACACCTTC	CASSWGGIGYTF
TRBV5-1	.	TRBJ1-2	.	TGCGCCAGCAGCCCCCCAGGGGCAGGTGGCTACACCTTC	CASSPPGAGGYTF
TRBV7-9	.	TRBJ2-5	.	TGTGCCAGCAGCTCCTCGGGGGTACAAGAGACCCAGTACTTC	CASSSSGVQETQYF
TRBV6-5	once	TRBJ2-2	.	TGTGCCAGCAGTATCGGTGAGGTCACCGGGGAGCTGTTTTTT	CASSIGEVTGELFF
TRBV2	.	TRBJ2-2	TRBD2	TGTGCCAGCAGGGCTCGAATAGCGGGGGGAGGTACCGGGGAGCTGTTTTTT	CASRARIAGGGTGELFF
TRBV6-5	.	TRBJ1-2	.	TGTGCCAGCAGTACCCGACAGGCGTACCCCTCAATCGACACCTTC	CASSTRQAYPSIDTF
TRBV4-3	few	TRBJ2-3	TRBD2	TGCGCCAGCAGCTTTCTAGCGGGGGACACAGATACGCAGTATTTT	CASSFLAGDTDTQYF
TRBV23-1	.	TRBJ2-6	.	TGCGCCACCAGGGGGGGGGCGCCTGGGGCCAACGTCCTGACTTTC	CATRGGAPGANVLTF
TRBV19	.	TRBJ1-3	.	TGTGCCAGTAGTATTTCGGTGGGGAGAGACTCTGGAAACACCATATATTTT	CASSISVGRDSGNTIYF
TRBV19	.	TRBJ1-6	TRBD1	TGTGCCAGTAAGGGGACAGGGACCCCTTTAAACTATAATTCACCCCTCCACTTT	CASKGTGTPLNYNSPLHF
TRBV4-3	few	TRBJ1-1	.	TGCGCCAGCAGCCAAGAGGGCAGGGGGAACACTGAAGCTTTCTTT	CASSQEGRGNTEAFF
TRBV19	.	TRBJ1-2	.	TGTGCCAGTAGTATAGAGTACTCCCCAGGGGGCTACACCTTC	CASSIEYSPGGYTF
TRBV18	.	TRBJ1-5	TRBD1	TGTGCCAGCTCACACCCGGGACAGGGGGCGAAGCAGCCCCAGCATTTT	CASSHPGQGAKQPQHF
TRBV14	.	TRBJ1-2	TRBD1	TGTGCCAGCAGTCGAGGACAGGGCCCTAGTAACTATGGCTACACCTTC	CASSRGQGPSNYGYTF
TRBV7-9	.	TRBJ2-1	.	TGTGCCAGCAGCCGCGAAGTATCGAGCTCCTACAATGAGCAGTTCTTC	CASSREVSSSYNEQFF
TRBV4-1	once	TRBJ1-5	TRBD1	TGCGCCAGCAGCCGAAGACAGGGTGGGGACCAGCCCCAGCATTTT	CASSRRQGGDQPQHF
TRBV5-1	.	TRBJ1-6	.	TGCGCCAGCAGCTTGGGGCCGAATAATTCACCCCTCCACTTT	CASSLGPNNSPLHF
TRBV6-6	.	TRBJ1-2	.	TGTGCCAGCAGCCCAGGGGCCGCTACCCTATATGGCTACACCTTC	CASSPGAATLYGYTF
TRBV6-6	.	TRBJ2-1	TRBD1	TGTGCCAGCATCTCACCGGGACAGGGGGCTGGTGAGCAGTTCTTC	CASISPGQGAGEQFF
TRBV2	.	TRBJ1-5	.	TGTGCCAGCAGTGAAGGCGGGGGCCCGGCTTTT	CASSEGGGPAF
TRBV5-1	.	TRBJ1-1	.	TGCGCCAGCAGACGGGACACTAACACTGAAGCTTTCTTT	CASRRDTNTEAFF
TRBV11-2	.	TRBJ1-2	.	TGTGCCAGCAGCTTAGATCTCAGCAGGGTGGGCTACACCTTC	CASSLDLSRVGYTF
TRBV11-2	.	TRBJ2-4	TRBD1	TGTGCCAGCAGCTCCCGGACAGGGAACCTAGCCAAAAACATTCAGTACTTC	CASSSRTGNLAKNIQYF
TRBV2	few	TRBJ1-2	.	TGTGCCAGCCGTGGGCAGGCATCGAACTATGGCTACACCTTC	CASRGQASNYGYTF
TRBV18	.	TRBJ1-4	TRBD1	TGTGCCAGCTCACCCGGGACAGGGGGCCATGAAAAACTGTTTTTT	CASSPGTGGHEKLFF
TRBV7-9	.	TRBJ2-7	.	TGTGCCAGCAGCGCGTCAGCGGACAGCATTTACGAGCAGTACTTC	CASSASADSIYEQYF
TRBV5-1	.	TRBJ2-5	TRBD2	TGCGCCAGCAGTTTCAGCGGGGCCGGTGGGGAAGAGACCCAGTACTTC	CASSFSGAGGEETQYF
TRBV20-1	once	TRBJ1-2	.	TGCAGTGCAACCGGGAGCCAGTGGTACACCTTC	CSATGSQWYTF